This TCR beta chain was sequenced in a study of T cell responses to AZD1222 COVID-19 vaccine (dated by TCRdb to about 2021). Some background on the complete study: A total of 230 or so trial participants underwent TCR sequencing, of whom some 210 received two doses of AZD1222 and about 25 received two doses of the MenACWY control vaccine. Enrollment into the trials was organized by age into subgroups of 18-55, 56-69 and 70-plus years, and those subgroups contained roughly 150, 30 and 60 TCR-sequenced participants, respectively.

As concerns this clone: Which antigen it targets is not known.

Measured from the cysteine to the phenylalanine, the CDR3 is 14 residues long. Left in the record is the CDR3 DNA by itself, 42 bases read in frame from the first base. CDR1 and CDR2, per the germline V gene (reference sequence), are LNHDA and SQIVND. The germline V and J ends show losses of 6 bases and 6 bases respectively, and no gene match explains 6 bases of the junction. The study at large found these results: Because no samples from the day 14 peak response were available, repertoires could be characterized only after the peak T cell response. In the small 56-69-year group, the increase in depth fell short of significance, most likely because of low power. Reportedly, close to half of the unique spike-specific TCRs recognized epitopes lying outside the regions that are mutated in the B.1.351 and B.1.1.7 variants. Only 5 to 7 AZD1222 recipients were SARS-CoV-2 seropositive at baseline, limiting conclusions about previously exposed vaccinees. Most participants were white British and females outnumbered males, and the authors suggested that clonal diversity may have been underestimated. After two AZD1222 doses, spike-specific TCR breadth and depth were significantly higher than at day 0 and than in MenACWY recipients. The vaccine-associated CD4 TCRs covered the entire spike protein, and the dominant responses fell in regions 160-218 and 743-854.

The CDR3 regions of human TCRbeta chains were analyzed by immunosequencing. The authors processed their data as follows. TCRs in the repertoires were compared against a reference library of SARS-CoV-2-specific TCRs that had been generated with the MIRA antigen-specificity platform. Breadth was defined as the fraction of unique TCRs that were SARS-CoV-2-associated, and depth was defined as the fraction of total T cells that were SARS-CoV-2-associated. Using the MIRA data, every spike-specific TCR was mapped to the spike region that the TCR reacted to and assigned to either a CD4 or a CD8 class. Log10-transformed breadth and depth values were compared by one-way ANOVA with Sidak's multiple comparisons tests. The table was pulled from immuneACCESS by TCRdb, which kept in-frame rearrangements only. Such tables lose some clones; where checked, under half of the loss comes from unresolved V genes, and the rest has no known cause. V, J and clone size were drawn from that table, and D and trimming were deduced from the DNA. For this sample, the table gives around 140,000 clones. Around 2.2% of the sample belongs to the ten largest clones.

The time point label on this specimen signifies: baseline before first vaccination. Samples from vaccinated people were obtained from the UK trials COV001 and COV002, which included a single-blind randomized controlled phase 2/3 trial of AZD1222 (ChAdOx1 nCoV-19) in healthy adults. For TCRbeta chain sequencing, PBMC samples were collected from trial participants at day 0 and at day 28 after the second dose. Sequenced material: peripheral blood. The chain links TRBV19 with TRBJ2-1; TRBD2 lines up with 9 middle nucleotides. The sequence was collected from an adult in good health. Read as DNA, the sequence is TGTGCCAGTAGAGGGCTAGCGGGGACCAATGAGCAGTTCTTC. It translates as CASRGLAGTNEQFF. Beyond the CDR3, the reference TRBV19 and TRBJ2-1 genes provide the residues; the full variable domain reads: DGGITQSPKYLFRKEGQNVTLSCEQNLNHDAMYWYRQDPGQGLRLIYYSQIVNDFQKGDIAEGYSVSREKKESFPLTVTSAQKNPTAFYLCASRGLAGTNEQFFGPGTRLTVL.